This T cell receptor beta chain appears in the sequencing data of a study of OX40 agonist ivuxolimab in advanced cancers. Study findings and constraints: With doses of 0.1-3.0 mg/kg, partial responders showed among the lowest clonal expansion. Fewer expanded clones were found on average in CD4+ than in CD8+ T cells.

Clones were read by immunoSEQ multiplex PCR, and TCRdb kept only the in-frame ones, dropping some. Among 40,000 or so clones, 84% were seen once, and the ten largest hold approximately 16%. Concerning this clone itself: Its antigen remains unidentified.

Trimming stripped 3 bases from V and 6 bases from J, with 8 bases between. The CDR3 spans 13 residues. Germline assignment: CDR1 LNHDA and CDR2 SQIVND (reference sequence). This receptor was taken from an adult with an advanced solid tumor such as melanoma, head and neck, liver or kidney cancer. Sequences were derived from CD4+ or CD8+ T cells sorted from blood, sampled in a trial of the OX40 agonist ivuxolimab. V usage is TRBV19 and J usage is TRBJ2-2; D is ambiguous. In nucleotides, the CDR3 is TGTGCCAGTAGTATCGGCCTGGCCGGGGAGCTGTTTTTT. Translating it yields CASSIGLAGELFF.